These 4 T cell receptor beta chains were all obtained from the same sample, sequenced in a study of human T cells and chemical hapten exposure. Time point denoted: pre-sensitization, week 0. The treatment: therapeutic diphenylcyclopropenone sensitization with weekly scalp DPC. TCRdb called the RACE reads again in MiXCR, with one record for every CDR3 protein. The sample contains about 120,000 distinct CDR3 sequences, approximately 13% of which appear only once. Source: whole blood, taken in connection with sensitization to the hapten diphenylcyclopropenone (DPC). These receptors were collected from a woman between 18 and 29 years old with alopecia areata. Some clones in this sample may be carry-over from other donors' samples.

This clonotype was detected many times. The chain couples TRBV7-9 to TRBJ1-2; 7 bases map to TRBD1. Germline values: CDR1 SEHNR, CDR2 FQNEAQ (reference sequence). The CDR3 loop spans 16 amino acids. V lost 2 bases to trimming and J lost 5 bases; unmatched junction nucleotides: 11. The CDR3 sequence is CASSLSRGQSGYGYTF. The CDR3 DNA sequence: TGTGCCAGCAGCTTATCGCGGGGACAGTCGGGGTATGGCTACACCTTC. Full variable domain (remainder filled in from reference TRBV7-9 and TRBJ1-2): DTGVSQNPRHKITKRGQNVTFRCDPISEHNRLYWYRQTLGQGPEFLTYFQNEAQLEKSRLLSDRFSAERPKGSFSTLEIQRTEQGDSAMYLCASSLSRGQSGYGYTFGSGTRLTVV.

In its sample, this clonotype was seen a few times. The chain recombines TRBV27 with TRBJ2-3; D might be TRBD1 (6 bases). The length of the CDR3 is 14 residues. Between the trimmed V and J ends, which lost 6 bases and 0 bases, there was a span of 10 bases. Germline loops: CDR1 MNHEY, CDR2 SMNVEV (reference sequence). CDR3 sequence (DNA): TGTGCCAGCAGCCTGGACAGTAGCACAGATACGCAGTATTTT. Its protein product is CASSLDSSTDTQYF.

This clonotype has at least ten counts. The CDR3 nucleotides read TGTGCCAGCAGCCCCGACAGGGGGAGGGAAAAACTGTTTTTT. Its protein is CASSPDRGREKLFF. The chain uses TRBV6-5 and TRBJ1-4; the match to TRBD1 covers 9 bases. The germline V gene encodes CDR1 MNHEY and CDR2 SVGAGI. This CDR3 is built from 14 residues. V gave up 6 bases and J gave up 8 bases; unmatched junction bases: 7.

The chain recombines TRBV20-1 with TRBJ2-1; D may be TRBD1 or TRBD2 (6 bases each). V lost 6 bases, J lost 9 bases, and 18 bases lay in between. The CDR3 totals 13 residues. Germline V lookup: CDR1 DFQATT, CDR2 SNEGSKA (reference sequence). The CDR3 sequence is CSAIRRTAGEQFF. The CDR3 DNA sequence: TGCAGTGCCATCCGGCGGACAGCGGGTGAGCAGTTCTTC.